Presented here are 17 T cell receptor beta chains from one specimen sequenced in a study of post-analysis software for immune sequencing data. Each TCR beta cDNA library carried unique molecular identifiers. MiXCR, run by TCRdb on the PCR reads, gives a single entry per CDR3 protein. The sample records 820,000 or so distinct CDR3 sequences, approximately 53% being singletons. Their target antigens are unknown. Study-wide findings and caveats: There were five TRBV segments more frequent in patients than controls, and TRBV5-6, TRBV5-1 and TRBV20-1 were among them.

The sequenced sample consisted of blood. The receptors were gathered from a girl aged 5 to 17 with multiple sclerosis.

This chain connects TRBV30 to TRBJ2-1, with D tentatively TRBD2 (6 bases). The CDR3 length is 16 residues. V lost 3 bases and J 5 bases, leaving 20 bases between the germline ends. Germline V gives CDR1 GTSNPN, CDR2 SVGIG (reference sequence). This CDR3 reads CAWSEDYRPLNNEQFF. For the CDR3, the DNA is TGTGCCTGGAGCGAGGACTACCGCCCCCTAAACAATGAGCAGTTCTTC.

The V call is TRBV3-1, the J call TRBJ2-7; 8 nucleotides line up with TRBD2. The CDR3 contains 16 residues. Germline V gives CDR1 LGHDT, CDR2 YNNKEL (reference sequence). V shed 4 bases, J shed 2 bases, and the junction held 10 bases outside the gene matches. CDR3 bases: TGTGCCAGCAGCCCCCTCCCCCGGGGGGGCACCTACGAGCAGTACTTC. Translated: CASSPLPRGGTYEQYF.

In DNA form, the CDR3 reads TGTGCCAGCAGTTTAAGAGGGGAACCCACAGATACGCAGTATTTT. It yields the protein CASSLRGEPTDTQYF. The chain employs TRBV12-3 or TRBV12-4 and TRBJ2-3, with D possibly called TRBD1 or TRBD2 (5 bases each). V was trimmed by 2 bases and J by 2 bases, leaving 11 bases between them. CDR3 length: 15 residues.

CDR3 sequence reads: CASSSPPGQGLNYGYTF. CDR3 in DNA: TGTGCCAGCAGCTCGCCTCCGGGACAGGGTTTAAACTATGGCTACACCTTC. This chain joins TRBV7-3 and TRBJ1-2; 9 nucleotides align to TRBD1. V lost 4 bases, J lost 2 bases, and 11 bases stayed unmatched. Germline values: CDR1 SGHTA, CDR2 FQGTGA. The CDR3 totals 17 residues.

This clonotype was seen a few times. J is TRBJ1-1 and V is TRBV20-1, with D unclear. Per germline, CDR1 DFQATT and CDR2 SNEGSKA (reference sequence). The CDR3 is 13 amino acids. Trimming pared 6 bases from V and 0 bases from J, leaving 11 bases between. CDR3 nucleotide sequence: TGCAGTGCCCGGCGGGGAATGAACACTGAAGCTTTCTTT. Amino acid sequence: CSARRGMNTEAFF.

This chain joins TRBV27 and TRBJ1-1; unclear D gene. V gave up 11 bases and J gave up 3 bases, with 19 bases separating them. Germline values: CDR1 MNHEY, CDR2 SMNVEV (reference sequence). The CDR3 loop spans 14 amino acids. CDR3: CAALGGVGYTEAFF. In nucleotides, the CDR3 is TGTGCCGCCTTAGGTGGGGTCGGATACACTGAAGCTTTCTTT.

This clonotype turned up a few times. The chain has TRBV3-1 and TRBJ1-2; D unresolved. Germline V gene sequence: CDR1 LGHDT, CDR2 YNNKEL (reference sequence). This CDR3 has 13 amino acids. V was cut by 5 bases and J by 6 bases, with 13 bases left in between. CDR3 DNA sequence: TGTGCCAGCAGCGGATTTCACCCTAATGGCTACACCTTC. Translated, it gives CASSGFHPNGYTF.

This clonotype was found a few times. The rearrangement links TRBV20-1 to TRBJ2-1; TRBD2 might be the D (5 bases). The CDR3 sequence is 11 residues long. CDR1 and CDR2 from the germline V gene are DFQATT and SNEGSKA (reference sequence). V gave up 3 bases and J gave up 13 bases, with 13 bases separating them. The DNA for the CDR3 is TGCAGTGCTAGCCGGAAGGACTTCCAGTTCTTC. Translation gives CSASRKDFQFF.

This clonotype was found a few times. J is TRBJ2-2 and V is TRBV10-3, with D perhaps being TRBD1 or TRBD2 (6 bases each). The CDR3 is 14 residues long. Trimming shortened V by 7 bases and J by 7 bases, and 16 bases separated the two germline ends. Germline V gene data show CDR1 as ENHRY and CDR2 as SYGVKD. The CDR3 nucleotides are TGTGCCATCACCGAAGGGGGGACGGGCGGGGAGCTGTTTTTT. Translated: CAITEGGTGGELFF.

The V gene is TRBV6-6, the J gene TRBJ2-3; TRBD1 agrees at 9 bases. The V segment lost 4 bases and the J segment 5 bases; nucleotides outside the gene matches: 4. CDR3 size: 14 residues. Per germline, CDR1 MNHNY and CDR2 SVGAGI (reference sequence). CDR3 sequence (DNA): TGTGCCAGCAGTTCCGGGACAGGGATAGATACGCAGTATTTT. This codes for CASSSGTGIDTQYF.

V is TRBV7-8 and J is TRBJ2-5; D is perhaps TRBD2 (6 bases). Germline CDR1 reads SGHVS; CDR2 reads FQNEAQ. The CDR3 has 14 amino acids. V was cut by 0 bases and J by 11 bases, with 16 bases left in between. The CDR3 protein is CASSLALLPGEQYF. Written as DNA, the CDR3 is TGTGCCAGCAGCTTAGCCCTCTTACCGGGGGAGCAGTACTTC.

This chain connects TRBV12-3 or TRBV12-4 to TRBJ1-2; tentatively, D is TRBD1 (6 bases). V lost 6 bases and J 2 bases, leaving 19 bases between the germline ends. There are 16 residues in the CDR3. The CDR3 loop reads CASSLFIGGANYGYTF. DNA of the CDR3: TGTGCCAGCAGCCTTTTCATTGGGGGCGCAAACTATGGCTACACCTTC.

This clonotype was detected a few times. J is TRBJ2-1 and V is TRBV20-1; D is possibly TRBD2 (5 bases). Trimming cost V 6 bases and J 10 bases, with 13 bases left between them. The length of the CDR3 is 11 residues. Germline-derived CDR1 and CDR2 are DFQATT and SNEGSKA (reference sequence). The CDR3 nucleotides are TGCAGTGCGGCGATAGCGCACGAGCAGTTCTTC. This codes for CSAAIAHEQFF.

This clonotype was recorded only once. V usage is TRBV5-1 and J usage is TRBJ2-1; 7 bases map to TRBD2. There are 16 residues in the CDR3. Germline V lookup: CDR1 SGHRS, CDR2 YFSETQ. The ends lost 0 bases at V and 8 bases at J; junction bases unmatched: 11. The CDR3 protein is CASSLDFSGSGYEQFF. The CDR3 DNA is TGCGCCAGCAGCTTGGATTTTAGCGGGTCTGGGTATGAGCAGTTCTTC. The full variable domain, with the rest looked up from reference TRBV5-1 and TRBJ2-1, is KAGVTQTPRYLIKTRGQQVTLSCSPISGHRSVSWYQQTPGQGLQFLFEYFSETQRNKGNFPGRFSGRQFSNSRSEMNVSTLELGDSALYLCASSLDFSGSGYEQFFGPGTRLTVL.

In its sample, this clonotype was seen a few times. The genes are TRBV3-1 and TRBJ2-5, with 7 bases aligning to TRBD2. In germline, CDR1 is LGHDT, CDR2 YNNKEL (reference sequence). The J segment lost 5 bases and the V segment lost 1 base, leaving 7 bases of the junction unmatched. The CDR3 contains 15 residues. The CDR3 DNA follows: TGTGCCAGCAGCCAAGTCGGGGACTACCGGGAGACCCAGTACTTC. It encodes CASSQVGDYRETQYF.

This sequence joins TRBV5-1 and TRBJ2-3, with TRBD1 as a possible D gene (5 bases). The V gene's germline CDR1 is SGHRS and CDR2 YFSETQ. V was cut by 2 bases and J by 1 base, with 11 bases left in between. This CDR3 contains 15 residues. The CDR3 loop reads CASSFRALRTDTQYF. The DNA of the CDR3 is TGCGCCAGCAGCTTCAGGGCCCTACGCACAGATACGCAGTATTTT.

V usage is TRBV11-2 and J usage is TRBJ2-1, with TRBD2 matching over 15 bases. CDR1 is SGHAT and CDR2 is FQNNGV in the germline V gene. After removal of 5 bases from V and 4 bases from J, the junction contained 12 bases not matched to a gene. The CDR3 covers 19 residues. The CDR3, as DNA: TGTGCCAGCAGCCCTCGGACTAGCGGGAGGGCCAAATCGTACAATGAGCAGTTCTTC. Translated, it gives CASSPRTSGRAKSYNEQFF.